What follows are 5 T cell receptor beta chains derived from one specimen sequenced in a study. TCRdb analysed the RT-PCR reads with MiXCR anew, one entry per CDR3 protein. This sample has hundreds of thousands of distinct CDR3 sequences, with 14% found just once. The specimen sequenced was memory CD4+ T cells from blood. These receptor sequences come from a female donor in good health, serving as a healthy control.

This clonotype has just a few counts. The chain links TRBV6-5 to TRBJ2-4; D might be TRBD2 (6 bases). V lost 2 bases and J 0 bases, leaving 11 bases between the germline ends. CDR1 is MNHEY, CDR2 SVGAGI, per germline. This CDR3 contains 16 residues. The CDR3: CASSYTDSGAKNIQYF. In nucleotides, the CDR3 is TGTGCCAGCAGTTACACCGATAGCGGAGCCAAAAACATTCAGTACTTC.

The rearrangement joins TRBV15 to TRBJ1-6; D ambiguous. V was clipped by 0 bases and J by 10 bases, with 13 bases between them. The CDR3 is 15 amino acids. Germline CDR1 and CDR2: LNHNV and YYDKDF (reference sequence). This CDR3 reads CATSRESGSGSPLHF. The CDR3 nucleotides read TGTGCCACCAGCAGAGAATCGGGGTCGGGATCACCCCTCCACTTT.

The rearrangement uses TRBV25-1 and TRBJ2-2, with TRBD2 identical over 7 bases. This CDR3 is built from 13 residues. Germline V gene lookup returns CDR1 MGHDK and CDR2 SYGVNS. The V gene end was trimmed by 8 bases and the J gene end by 7 bases; junction bases not matched to a gene: 7. The CDR3 DNA follows: TGTGCCAGCGGGGGGGTAGTTCACGGGGAGCTGTTTTTT. Protein: CASGGVVHGELFF.

This clonotype has only a few counts. The rearrangement links TRBV20-1 to TRBJ2-3; D call uncertain. Looked up from germline, CDR1 is DFQATT and CDR2 is SNEGSKA (reference sequence). V lost 0 bases and J 1 base, leaving 11 bases between the germline ends. This CDR3 has 15 amino acids. CDR3 sequence: CSARDENRRTDTQYF. The CDR3 nucleotides read TGCAGTGCTAGAGATGAAAATCGGCGCACAGATACGCAGTATTTT.

This clonotype was counted a few times. The DNA for the CDR3 is TGTGCCAGCCGCGGGACAGCGCATCACTACGAGCAGTACTTC. This codes for CASRGTAHHYEQYF. This rearrangement joins TRBV27 to TRBJ2-7; D might be TRBD1 (7 bases). Germline CDR1 MNHEY, CDR2 SMNVEV (reference sequence). V was shortened by 8 bases and J by 3 bases, with 17 bases between the two germline ends. The CDR3 contains 14 residues.